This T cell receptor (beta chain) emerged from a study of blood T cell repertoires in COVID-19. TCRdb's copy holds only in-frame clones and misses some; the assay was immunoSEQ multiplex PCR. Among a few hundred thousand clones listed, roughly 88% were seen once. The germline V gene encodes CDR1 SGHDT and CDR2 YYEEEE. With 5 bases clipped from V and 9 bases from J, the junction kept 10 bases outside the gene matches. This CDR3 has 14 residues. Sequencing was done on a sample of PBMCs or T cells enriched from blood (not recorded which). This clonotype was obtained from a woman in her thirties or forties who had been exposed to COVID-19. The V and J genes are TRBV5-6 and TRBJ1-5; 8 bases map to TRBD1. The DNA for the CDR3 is TGTGCCAGCAGTTCCGGACAGGGCGTGGGGCCCCAGCATTTT. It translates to CASSSGQGVGPQHF.